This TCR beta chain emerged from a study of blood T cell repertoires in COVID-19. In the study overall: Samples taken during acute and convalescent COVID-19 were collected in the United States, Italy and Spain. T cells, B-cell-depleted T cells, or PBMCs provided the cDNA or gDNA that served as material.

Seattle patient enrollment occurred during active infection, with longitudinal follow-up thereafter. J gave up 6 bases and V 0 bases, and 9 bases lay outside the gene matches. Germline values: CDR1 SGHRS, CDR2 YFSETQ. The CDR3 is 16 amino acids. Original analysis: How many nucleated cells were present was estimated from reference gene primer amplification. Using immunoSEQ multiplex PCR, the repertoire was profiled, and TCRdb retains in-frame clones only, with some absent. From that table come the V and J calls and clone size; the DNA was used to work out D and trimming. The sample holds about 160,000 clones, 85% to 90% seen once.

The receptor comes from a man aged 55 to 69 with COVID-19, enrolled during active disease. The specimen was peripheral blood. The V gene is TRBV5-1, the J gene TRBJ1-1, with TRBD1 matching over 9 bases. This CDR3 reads CASSLATSTGGAEAFF. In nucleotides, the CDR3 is TGCGCCAGCAGCTTGGCAACGTCTACAGGGGGCGCTGAAGCTTTCTTT. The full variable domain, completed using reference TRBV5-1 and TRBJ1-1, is KAGVTQTPRYLIKTRGQQVTLSCSPISGHRSVSWYQQTPGQGLQFLFEYFSETQRNKGNFPGRFSGRQFSNSRSEMNVSTLELGDSALYLCASSLATSTGGAEAFFGQGTRLTVV.